This TCR beta chain was identified during a study of blood T cell repertoires in COVID-19. The V gene's germline CDR1 is SGHRS and CDR2 YFSETQ. V shed 4 bases and J 2 bases; nucleotides not matched to a gene: 4. The CDR3 is made up of 15 amino acids. Per the original methods: The authors estimated nucleated cell counts from reference gene primer amplification. Assay used: immunoSEQ multiplex PCR; TCRdb lists only in-frame clones, some missing. From that table come the V and J calls and clone size; the DNA was used to work out D and trimming. Among approximately 65,000 clones listed, nearly 90% were seen once.

The clonotype comes from a woman between 50 and 59 years old with active COVID-19. Sequencing was carried out using peripheral blood. The chain is built from TRBV5-1 and TRBJ2-7, with 12 nucleotides matching TRBD2. CDR3 sequence reads: CASSRTSGTAYEQYF. The CDR3, as DNA: TGCGCCAGCAGCCGGACTAGCGGGACCGCCTACGAGCAGTACTTC.